The TCR beta chain described here comes from a study of vaccination effects on CD4 cells after COVID-19. Sequenced by immunoSEQ multiplex PCR; TCRdb stores in-frame clones only, minus some. The sample holds more than 25,000 clones, roughly two thirds seen once. Viral peptide pools were used in the ViraFEST assay to expand antigen-specific CD4+ T cells, and sequencing came afterward. Following 10 days of culture, CD4+ T cells were isolated. The table lists this clone with many counts. What it recognizes is unknown. Trimming removed 0 bases from V and 0 bases from J, with 3 bases in between. The CDR3 length is 14 residues. The germline gives CDR1 LGHNA, CDR2 YSLEER.

V usage is TRBV4-3 and J usage is TRBJ1-3; no clear D gene. The specimen was CD4+ T cells from PBMCs cultured with HCoV-229E spike peptides, collected before COVID-19 vaccination. The TCR comes from a human donor who received a COVID-19 vaccine. In nucleotides, the CDR3 is TGCGCCAGCAGCCAAGAAAGCTCTGGAAACACCATATATTTT. It codes for CASSQESSGNTIYF.